A selection of T cell receptor beta chains follows, all from one sample in a study of blood T cell repertoires in COVID-19. This table comes from immunoSEQ multiplex PCR, and its TCRdb copy is limited to in-frame clones, with some not included. The data show 100,000 to 150,000 clones, 55% to 75% seen once. Input material: peripheral blood. The receptors shown here come from a woman between 70 and 85 years old with acute or convalescent COVID-19. The CDR3 runs from the conserved cysteine through the conserved F or W. Each record gives: J gene, clone size, D gene, V gene, CDR3 protein, CDR3 DNA. D genes are given only for firm matches. Clone size is given for some rows only: seen once, a few or many times, or a class if the clone is expanded.

J: TRBJ1-2
size: NA
D: NA
V: TRBV5-5
CDR3: CASRGNLNYGYTF
DNA: TGTGCCAGCAGGGGCAACTTAAACTATGGCTACACCTTC

J: TRBJ2-5
size: NA
D: NA
V: TRBV21-1
CDR3: CASSKIRGQETQYF
DNA: TGTGCCAGCAGCAAAATCCGGGGCCAAGAGACCCAGTACTTC

J: TRBJ2-7
size: NA
D: NA
V: TRBV28
CDR3: CASSLSGASDEQYF
DNA: TGTGCCAGCAGTTTATCTGGGGCCTCCGACGAGCAGTACTTC

J: TRBJ1-3
size: NA
D: NA
V: TRBV6-5
CDR3: CASSYSGHSGNTIYF
DNA: TGTGCCAGCAGTTATTCCGGACACTCTGGAAACACCATATATTTT

J: TRBJ2-6
size: NA
D: TRBD1
V: TRBV2
CDR3: CASSETGSGANVLTF
DNA: TGTGCCAGCAGTGAGACAGGGTCTGGGGCCAACGTCCTGACTTTC

J: TRBJ2-3
size: NA
D: NA
V: TRBV25-1
CDR3: CASSEDNRDTQYF
DNA: TGTGCCAGCAGTGAGGACAATCGGGATACGCAGTATTTT

J: TRBJ1-1
size: NA
D: NA
V: TRBV6-1
CDR3: CASSEVPGTEAFF
DNA: TGTGCCAGCAGTGAAGTTCCGGGCACTGAAGCTTTCTTT

J: TRBJ2-5
size: NA
D: NA
V: TRBV7-6
CDR3: CASSPQRNPRETQYF
DNA: TGTGCCAGCAGCCCACAAAGGAACCCTAGGGAGACCCAGTACTTC

J: TRBJ1-2
size: NA
D: NA
V: TRBV6-5
CDR3: CASSQGRVGGGYTF
DNA: TGTGCCAGCTCCCAGGGCAGGGTTGGCGGTGGCTACACCTTC

J: TRBJ1-2
size: NA
D: TRBD1
V: TRBV5-6
CDR3: CASSVDRNYGYTF
DNA: TGTGCCAGCAGTGTGGACAGGAACTATGGCTACACCTTC

J: TRBJ2-7
size: NA
D: NA
V: TRBV5-1
CDR3: CASSLEVLDKGYEQYF
DNA: TGCGCCAGCAGCTTGGAAGTATTGGACAAAGGCTACGAGCAGTACTTC

J: TRBJ1-1
size: NA
D: NA
V: TRBV5-1
CDR3: CASSRGPGAEAFF
DNA: TGCGCCAGCAGCAGGGGCCCTGGGGCTGAAGCTTTCTTT

J: TRBJ2-1
size: few
D: TRBD2
V: TRBV2
CDR3: CASSDALANYNEQFF
DNA: TGTGCCAGCAGTGATGCACTAGCGAACTACAATGAGCAGTTCTTC

J: TRBJ2-1
size: NA
D: TRBD2
V: TRBV7-2
CDR3: CASSEGSGRAYNEQFF
DNA: TGTGCCAGCAGCGAGGGGAGCGGGAGGGCCTACAATGAGCAGTTCTTC

J: TRBJ1-1
size: NA
D: NA
V: TRBV19
CDR3: CASSMGTLNTEAFF
DNA: TGTGCCAGTAGTATGGGGACACTGAACACTGAAGCTTTCTTT

J: TRBJ1-1
size: NA
D: NA
V: TRBV19
CDR3: CASSRQKNTEAFF
DNA: TGTGCCAGTAGTAGGCAGAAGAACACTGAAGCTTTCTTT

J: TRBJ2-5
size: NA
D: NA
V: TRBV5-4
CDR3: CASSHSGWMVKTQYF
DNA: TGTGCCAGCAGCCACTCGGGTTGGATGGTCAAGACCCAGTACTTC

J: TRBJ1-1
size: once
D: NA
V: TRBV7-9
CDR3: CASSLFRGGPNTEAFF
DNA: TGTGCCAGCAGCTTATTTAGGGGGGGCCCTAACACTGAAGCTTTCTTT

J: TRBJ2-6
size: NA
D: NA
V: TRBV12-2
CDR3: CASRVYGGTGGPGANVLTF
DNA: TGTGCAAGTCGCGTATATGGCGGGACAGGGGGCCCTGGGGCCAACGTCCTGACTTTC

J: TRBJ1-5
size: NA
D: NA
V: TRBV30
CDR3: CAWRRPSGRGCNQPQHF
DNA: TGTGCCTGGAGACGCCCTTCTGGCAGGGGATGCAATCAGCCCCAGCATTTT

J: TRBJ1-1
size: NA
D: NA
V: TRBV7-8
CDR3: CASSPSGVEAFF
DNA: TGTGCCAGCAGCCCATCCGGGGTTGAAGCTTTCTTT

J: TRBJ2-3
size: NA
D: TRBD2
V: TRBV5-6
CDR3: CASSRRTSGTDTQYF
DNA: TGTGCCAGCAGCCGTCGAACTAGCGGGACAGATACGCAGTATTTT

J: TRBJ2-7
size: few
D: NA
V: TRBV27
CDR3: CASSFSSYYEQYF
DNA: TGTGCCAGCAGTTTTTCGTCTTACTACGAGCAGTACTTC